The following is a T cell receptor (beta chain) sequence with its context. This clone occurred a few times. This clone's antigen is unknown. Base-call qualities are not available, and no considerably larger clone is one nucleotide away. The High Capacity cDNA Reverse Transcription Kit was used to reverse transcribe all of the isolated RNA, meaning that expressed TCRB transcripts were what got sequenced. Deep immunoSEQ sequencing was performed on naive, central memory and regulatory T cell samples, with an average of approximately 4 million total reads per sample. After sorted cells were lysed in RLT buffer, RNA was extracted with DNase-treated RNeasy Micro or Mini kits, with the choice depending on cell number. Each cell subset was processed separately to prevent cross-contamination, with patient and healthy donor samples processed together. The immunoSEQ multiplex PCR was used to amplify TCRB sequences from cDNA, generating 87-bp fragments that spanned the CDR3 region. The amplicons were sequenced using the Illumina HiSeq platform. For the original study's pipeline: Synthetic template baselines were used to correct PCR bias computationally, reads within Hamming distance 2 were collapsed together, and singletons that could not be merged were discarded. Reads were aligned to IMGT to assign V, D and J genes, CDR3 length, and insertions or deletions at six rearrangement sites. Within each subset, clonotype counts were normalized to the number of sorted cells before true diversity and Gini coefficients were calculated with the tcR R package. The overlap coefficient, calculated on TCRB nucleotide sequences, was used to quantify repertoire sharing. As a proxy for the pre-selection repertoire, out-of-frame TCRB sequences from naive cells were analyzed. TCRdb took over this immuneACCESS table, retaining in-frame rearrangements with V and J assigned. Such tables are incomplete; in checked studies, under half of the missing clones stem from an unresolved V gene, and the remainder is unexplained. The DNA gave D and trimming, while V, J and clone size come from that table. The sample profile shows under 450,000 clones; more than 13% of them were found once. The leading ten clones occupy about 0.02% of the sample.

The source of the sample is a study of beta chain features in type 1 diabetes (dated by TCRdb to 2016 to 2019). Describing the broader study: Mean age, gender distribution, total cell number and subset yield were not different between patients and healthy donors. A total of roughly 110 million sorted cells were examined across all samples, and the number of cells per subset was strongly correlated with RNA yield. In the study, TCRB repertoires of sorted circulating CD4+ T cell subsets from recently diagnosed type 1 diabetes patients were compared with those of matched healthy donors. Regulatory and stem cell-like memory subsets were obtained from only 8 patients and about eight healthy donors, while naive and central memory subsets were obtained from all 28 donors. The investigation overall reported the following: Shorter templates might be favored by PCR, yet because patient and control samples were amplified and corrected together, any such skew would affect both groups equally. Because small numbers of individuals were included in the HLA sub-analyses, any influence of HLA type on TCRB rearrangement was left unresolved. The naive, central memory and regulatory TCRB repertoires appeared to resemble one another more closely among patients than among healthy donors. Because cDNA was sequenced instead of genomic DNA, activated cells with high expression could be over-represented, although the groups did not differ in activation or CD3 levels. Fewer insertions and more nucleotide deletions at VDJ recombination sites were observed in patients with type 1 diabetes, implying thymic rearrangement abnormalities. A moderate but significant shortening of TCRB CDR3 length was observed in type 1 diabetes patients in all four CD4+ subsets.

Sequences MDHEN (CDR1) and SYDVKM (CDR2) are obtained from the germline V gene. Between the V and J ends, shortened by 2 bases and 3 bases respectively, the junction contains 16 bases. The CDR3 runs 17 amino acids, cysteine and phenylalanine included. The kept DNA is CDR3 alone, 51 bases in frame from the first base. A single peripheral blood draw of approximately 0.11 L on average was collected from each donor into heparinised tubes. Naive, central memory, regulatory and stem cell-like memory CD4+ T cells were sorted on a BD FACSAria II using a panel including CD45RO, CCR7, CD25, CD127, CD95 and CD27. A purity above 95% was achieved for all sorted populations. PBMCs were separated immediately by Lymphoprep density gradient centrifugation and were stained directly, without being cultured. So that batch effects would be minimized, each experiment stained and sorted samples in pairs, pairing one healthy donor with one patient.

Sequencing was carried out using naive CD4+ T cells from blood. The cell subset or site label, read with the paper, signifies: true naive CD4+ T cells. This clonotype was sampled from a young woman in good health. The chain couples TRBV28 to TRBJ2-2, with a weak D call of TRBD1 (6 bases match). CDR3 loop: CASSLNGRGPYTGELFF. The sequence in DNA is TGTGCCAGCAGTTTAAACGGCAGGGGACCGTACACCGGGGAGCTGTTTTTT.